These 17 T cell receptor beta chains came from one sample sequenced in a study of CD8 T cells in Susac syndrome. RNA totalling about 0.45 to 1 ug underwent reverse transcription with random hexamers. In TCRdb, the immunoSEQ multiplex PCR reads were re-called with MiXCR into one record per CDR3 protein. The sample lists roughly 160,000 distinct CDR3 sequences; about 96% were seen once. The sample taken for sequencing was CD4+ T cells from PBMCs. The receptors were sampled from a human donor with Susac syndrome.

The genes are TRBV9 and TRBJ2-1, with a weak D call TRBD2 (5 bases). This CDR3 region has 15 residues. Germline V gene lookup returns CDR1 SGDLS and CDR2 YYNGEE. V lost 0 bases and J lost 0, with 7 bases in between. CDR3 in DNA: TGTGCCAGCAGCGTAGCGGGATTCTCCTACAATGAGCAGTTCTTC. It codes for CASSVAGFSYNEQFF. The full variable domain, in which reference TRBV9 and TRBJ2-1 provide the parts outside the CDR3, is DSGVTQTPKHLITATGQRVTLRCSPRSGDLSVYWYQQSLDQGLQFLIQYYNGEERAKGNILERFSAQQFPDLHSELNLSSLELGDSALYFCASSVAGFSYNEQFFGPGTRLTVL.

The CDR3 loop is CATSSLLGLAGAGDTQYF. CDR3 DNA: TGTGCCACCAGCAGCCTACTAGGACTAGCGGGGGCGGGAGATACGCAGTATTTT. V usage is TRBV15 and J usage is TRBJ2-3, with 13 positions matching TRBD2. The J segment lost 5 bases and the V segment lost 3 bases, leaving 11 bases of the junction unmatched. Germline CDR1 and CDR2: LNHNV and YYDKDF (reference sequence). The CDR3 spans 18 residues.

The chain uses TRBV7-9 and TRBJ2-1, with TRBD2 matching over 7 bases. The trim removed 5 bases at V and 11 bases at J, leaving 12 bases unmatched. The CDR3 loop spans 14 amino acids. Per the germline V gene, CDR1 is SEHNR and CDR2 is FQNEAQ (reference sequence). CDR3 protein: CASSPGTTHGKQFF. The CDR3 DNA reads as TGTGCCAGCAGCCCCGGGACTACCCACGGGAAGCAGTTCTTC. Based on the CDR3 plus reference TRBV7-9 and TRBJ2-1, the full variable domain is DTGVSQNPRHKITKRGQNVTFRCDPISEHNRLYWYRQTLGQGPEFLTYFQNEAQLEKSRLLSDRFSAERPKGSFSTLEIQRTEQGDSAMYLCASSPGTTHGKQFFGPGTRLTVL.

The chain joins TRBV29-1 to TRBJ1-5, with TRBD1 identical over 7 bases. CDR1 and CDR2 (germline): SQVTM, ANQGSEA. The CDR3 is 12 amino acids. Losses at the gene ends were 4 bases for V and 6 bases for J; bases not matched to a gene: 3. CDR3 nucleotide sequence: TGCAGCGTTGCCCAGGGGGGTCAGCCCCAGCATTTT. Translated, it gives CSVAQGGQPQHF.

The chain is built from TRBV11-2 and TRBJ1-1; tentative D call: TRBD1 (5 bases). This CDR3 has 15 amino acids. The V gene's germline CDR1 is SGHAT and CDR2 FQNNGV. Trimming pared 5 bases from V and 1 base from J, leaving 14 bases between. For the CDR3, the DNA is TGTGCCAGCAGCCTATCCAGGGTCTCGAACACTGAAGCTTTCTTT. This sequence encodes CASSLSRVSNTEAFF.

The V gene is TRBV30, the J gene TRBJ1-5; no clear D. CDR3 length equals 13 residues. The V gene lost 2 bases and the J gene lost 3 bases, with 8 bases spanning the gap. Looked up from germline, CDR1 is GTSNPN and CDR2 is SVGIG (reference sequence). The CDR3 sequence: CAWSPGHNQPQHF. The DNA of the CDR3 is TGTGCCTGGAGTCCCGGGCACAATCAGCCCCAGCATTTT.

The J gene is TRBJ2-1, the V gene TRBV5-1; D possibly corresponds to TRBD2 (6 bases). This CDR3 contains 16 residues. V dropped 0 bases and J dropped 8 bases, with 18 bases sitting between them. Germline CDR1 is SGHRS and CDR2 is YFSETQ. CDR3 in amino acids: CASSLVPRTGGDEQFF. As DNA, the CDR3 is TGCGCCAGCAGCTTGGTTCCCCGGACGGGCGGGGATGAGCAGTTCTTC.

The genes are TRBV2 and TRBJ2-3, with D uncertain. The germline gives CDR1 SNHLY, CDR2 FYNNEI. This CDR3 comprises 14 residues. Trimming took off 0 bases at V and 6 bases at J, with 10 bases between the two ends. DNA of the CDR3: TGTGCCAGCAGTGAAGCCCACCTAGGGGATACGCAGTATTTT. Encoded protein: CASSEAHLGDTQYF.

This clonotype has only one observation. The chain links TRBV20-1 to TRBJ2-3; possibly TRBD2 for D (7 bases). The CDR3 sequence is 15 residues long. The V gene lost 0 bases and the J gene lost 4 bases, with 14 bases spanning the gap. Germline lookup yields CDR1 DFQATT and CDR2 SNEGSKA (reference sequence). CDR3 loop: CSARDPRGAADTQYF. The CDR3 DNA reads as TGCAGTGCTAGAGACCCCCGGGGGGCGGCAGATACGCAGTATTTT.

The chain employs TRBV24-1 and TRBJ2-1; either TRBD1 or TRBD2 may fit D (5 bases each). The CDR3 sequence is 14 residues long. The V end was cut by 3 bases, the J end by 10 bases, with 15 bases between. CDR1 is KGHDR and CDR2 is SFDVKD in the germline V gene. In DNA form, the CDR3 reads TGTGCCACCAGTGATACCGGGACCTCAGAGGAGCAGTTCTTC. Encoded protein: CATSDTGTSEEQFF.

The chain links TRBV18 to TRBJ2-5; no firm D call. V lost 1 base, J lost 5 bases, and 11 bases lay in between. CDR1 and CDR2 from the germline V gene are KGHSH and LQKENI. This CDR3 has 14 amino acids. The CDR3 region has the DNA TGTGCCAGCTCACCACGGATGGCTTTTGAGACCCAGTACTTC. Translation: CASSPRMAFETQYF.

This chain joins TRBV12-3 or TRBV12-4 and TRBJ2-3; D possibly corresponds to TRBD1 (6 bases). This CDR3 has 15 residues. Trimming shortened V by 5 bases and J by 0 bases, and 12 bases separated the two germline ends. In DNA form, the CDR3 reads TGTGCCAGCAGTACCCGACAGGCTAGCACAGATACGCAGTATTTT. It yields the protein CASSTRQASTDTQYF.

This rearrangement joins TRBV20-1 to TRBJ1-2; no firm D call. This CDR3 spans 12 amino acids. Germline CDR1 is DFQATT and CDR2 is SNEGSKA (reference sequence). Between the trimmed V and J ends, which lost 3 bases and 8 bases, there was a span of 13 bases. DNA of the CDR3: TGCAGTGCTAGTCTAACGCGTTGGGGCTACACCTTC. Protein: CSASLTRWGYTF.

CDR3 protein: CAIGRSSYEQYV. The CDR3 region has the DNA TGCGCTATTGGGCGGAGCTCCTACGAGCAGTACGTC. The rearrangement links TRBV20-1 to TRBJ2-7, with D hard to call. Germline lookup yields CDR1 DFQATT and CDR2 SNEGSKA (reference sequence). This CDR3 has 12 amino acids.

The V and J genes are TRBV30 and TRBJ1-1; the D is unclear. This CDR3 has 11 residues. CDR1 GTSNPN and CDR2 SVGIG come from the germline V gene (reference sequence). V lost 4 bases and J lost 6, with 9 bases in between. The CDR3 is CAWTPGPEAFF. The CDR3 DNA reads as TGTGCCTGGACCCCAGGTCCTGAAGCTTTCTTT.

The V call is TRBV29-1, the J call TRBJ2-2; 7 bases are shared with TRBD2. The CDR3 sequence is 14 residues long. The V and J ends lost 6 bases and 4 bases, in that order; junction bases with no gene match: 8. Germline V gene lookup returns CDR1 SQVTM and CDR2 ANQGSEA. In nucleotides, the CDR3 is TGCAGCGTAAAGGCGGGAGTGTCCACCGGGGAGCTGTTTTTT. This codes for CSVKAGVSTGELFF.

The V call is TRBV3-1, the J call TRBJ2-6, with D unclear. The V gene's germline CDR1 is LGHDT and CDR2 YNNKEL (reference sequence). V gave up 3 bases and J gave up 2 bases, with 5 bases separating them. The CDR3 totals 14 residues. This CDR3 reads CASSHSAGANVLTF. CDR3 nucleotides: TGTGCCAGCAGCCATTCGGCTGGGGCCAACGTCCTGACTTTC.